This T cell receptor beta chain was recorded in a study of early stage breast cancer tumors. The overall study: Invasive lobular carcinomas made up about 30% of the 12 ER+/PR+/HER2- tumors. Average read coverage per sample was 9 to 10-fold.

A remark on this clone: Its matching antigen is unknown.

This table comes from immunoSEQ multiplex PCR, and its TCRdb copy is limited to in-frame clones, with some not included. Seen here are tens of thousands of clones, about 77% observed once, and the top ten hold around 3.4%. This CDR3 has 15 residues. V lost 1 base to trimming and J lost 2 bases; unmatched junction nucleotides: 4. From germline, CDR1 is GTSNPN and CDR2 SVGIG (reference sequence). Study-level points and caveats: Unsorted bulk genomic DNA sequencing lacked pairing and functional marker data.

The clonotype was recovered from a person between 35 and 49 years old with breast cancer. V usage is TRBV30 and J usage is TRBJ2-3; 9 positions match TRBD2. The sample consisted of blood. CDR3 DNA sequence: TGTGCCTGGAGTGGGCTAGCGGGACACACAGATACGCAGTATTTT. Protein sequence: CAWSGLAGHTDTQYF.